A selection of T cell receptor beta chains follows, all from one sample in a study of a mutant IDH1 vaccine in newly diagnosed glioma. The repertoire was sequenced with immunoSEQ multiplex PCR; TCRdb's copy has only in-frame clones and lacks some. The data show tens of thousands of clones, roughly 80% seen once. The sample consisted of PBMCs, taken from a glioma patient treated with radiotherapy, temozolomide or both. The receptor set was obtained from a young man with glioma. CDR3s include the opening cysteine and the closing phenylalanine or tryptophan. The D gene is left open where the match is weak. Clone size appears in some rows only: once, few, many, or a class for an expanded clone.

J: TRBJ2-7; V: TRBV15; D: TRBD1; size: NA; DNA: TGTGCCACCAGCCGGGACAGATCTTCCTACGAGCAGTACTTC; CDR3: CATSRDRSSYEQYF
J: TRBJ2-7; V: TRBV15; D: TRBD2; size: NA; DNA: TGTGCCACCAGCAGAGATTACGGGACTAGCACCTATGAGCAGTACTTC; CDR3: CATSRDYGTSTYEQYF
J: TRBJ2-7; V: TRBV6-1; D: TRBD1; size: NA; DNA: TGTGCCAGCAGTGAAGCCGGGACAGGGGGCTACGAGCAGTACTTC; CDR3: CASSEAGTGGYEQYF
J: TRBJ2-3; V: TRBV30; D: TRBD2; size: NA; DNA: TGTGCCTGGTTTCCTAGCGGGGGGAGCACAGATACGCAGTATTTT; CDR3: CAWFPSGGSTDTQYF
J: TRBJ1-6; V: TRBV4-3; D: NA; size: NA; DNA: TGCGCCAGCAGCCAAGATCGGGGCTCACCCCTCCACTTT; CDR3: CASSQDRGSPLHF
J: TRBJ2-3; V: TRBV30; D: NA; size: NA; DNA: TGTGCCTGGAGGGGGGGCTGGGGGACAGATACGCAGTATTTT; CDR3: CAWRGGWGTDTQYF
J: TRBJ1-5; V: TRBV6-1; D: NA; size: NA; DNA: TGTGCCAGCAGTGCTTCCTGGGATTATCAGCCCCAGCATTTT; CDR3: CASSASWDYQPQHF
J: TRBJ1-3; V: TRBV30; D: TRBD1; size: NA; DNA: TGTGCCTGGGGTCAGGGGGCTTCTGGAAACACCATATATTTT; CDR3: CAWGQGASGNTIYF
J: TRBJ1-2; V: TRBV5-4; D: NA; size: NA; DNA: TGTGCCAGCAGCTTCCGCCCGGGTGGCTACACCTTC; CDR3: CASSFRPGGYTF
J: TRBJ1-1; V: TRBV19; D: TRBD1; size: NA; DNA: TGTGCCAGTAGTACCCGGACAGGGACCCTTGAAGCTTTCTTT; CDR3: CASSTRTGTLEAFF
J: TRBJ1-2; V: TRBV10-1; D: TRBD1; size: once; DNA: TGCGCCAGCAGTATGGACAGGGGATACGGCTACACCTTC; CDR3: CASSMDRGYGYTF
J: TRBJ2-5; V: TRBV29-1; D: TRBD1; size: NA; DNA: TGCAGCGTTGGGGACAGTAAACAAGAGACCCAGTACTTC; CDR3: CSVGDSKQETQYF
J: TRBJ2-7; V: TRBV28; D: TRBD1; size: NA; DNA: TGTGCCAGCAGTTCTAGCACAGGGGTCTACGAGCAGTACTTC; CDR3: CASSSSTGVYEQYF
J: TRBJ1-1; V: TRBV28; D: TRBD1; size: NA; DNA: TGTGCCAGCACGGCCGACAGGGTGACTGAAGCTTTCTTT; CDR3: CASTADRVTEAFF
J: TRBJ2-3; V: TRBV9; D: NA; size: NA; DNA: TGTGCCAGCGGGACATCCACAGATACGCAGTATTTT; CDR3: CASGTSTDTQYF
J: TRBJ1-2; V: TRBV9; D: NA; size: NA; DNA: TGTGCCAGCAGCGTAGCTAACTATGGCTACACCTTC; CDR3: CASSVANYGYTF
J: TRBJ2-5; V: TRBV2; D: TRBD1; size: NA; DNA: TGTGCCAGCGGCCGGGACAGGGGGCAAGAGACCCAGTACTTC; CDR3: CASGRDRGQETQYF
J: TRBJ1-1; V: TRBV30; D: NA; size: few; DNA: TGTGCCTGGAGGGGAACGGGGGCGCCTGTAGCTTTCTTT; CDR3: CAWRGTGAPVAFF
J: TRBJ1-1; V: TRBV25-1; D: TRBD1; size: NA; DNA: TGTGCCAGCAGTGATACAGGGGAAACTGAAGCTTTCTTT; CDR3: CASSDTGETEAFF
J: TRBJ1-4; V: TRBV30; D: NA; size: NA; DNA: TGTGCCTGGGGTGGAGCTACCAAACTGTTTTTT; CDR3: CAWGGATKLFF
J: TRBJ1-1; V: TRBV5-1; D: NA; size: NA; DNA: TGCGCCAGCAATTCCGGGACCGCGAACACTGAAGCTTTCTTT; CDR3: CASNSGTANTEAFF
J: TRBJ1-2; V: TRBV27; D: NA; size: NA; DNA: TGTGCCAGCAGTTTGTTGGGGGGCTCTAACTATGGCTACACCTTC; CDR3: CASSLLGGSNYGYTF
J: TRBJ2-7; V: TRBV6-5; D: NA; size: once; DNA: TGTGCCAGCAGTTACGTATGGCAGGGCGTTGGCGAGCAGTACTTC; CDR3: CASSYVWQGVGEQYF
J: TRBJ1-2; V: TRBV12-5; D: NA; size: NA; DNA: TGTGCTAGTGGCCCCGATCTTAACTATGGCTACACCTTC; CDR3: CASGPDLNYGYTF
J: TRBJ2-1; V: TRBV15; D: NA; size: NA; DNA: TGTGCCACGGGGGAAGTCTCCTACAATGAGCAGTTCTTC; CDR3: CATGEVSYNEQFF
J: TRBJ1-3; V: TRBV2; D: NA; size: NA; DNA: TGTGCCAGCAGCCGGACAGTAGAGTCTGGAAACACCATATATTTT; CDR3: CASSRTVESGNTIYF
J: TRBJ2-7; V: TRBV5-1; D: NA; size: once; DNA: TGCGCCAGCAGCTTGGGGACAGCCTTTCTTTCGGACGAGCAGTACTTC; CDR3: CASSLGTAFLSDEQYF
J: TRBJ2-3; V: TRBV10-3; D: NA; size: NA; DNA: TGTGCCATCAGTCTAGCAGGGCGGACAGATACGCAGTATTTT; CDR3: CAISLAGRTDTQYF
J: TRBJ1-1; V: TRBV5-6; D: NA; size: NA; DNA: TGTGCCAGCAGCTTGTCGGCAGGGCGTAACACTGAAGCTTTCTTT; CDR3: CASSLSAGRNTEAFF
J: TRBJ2-7; V: TRBV15; D: NA; size: NA; DNA: TGTGCCACCAGCAGAGGACGGGAGCTGACCTACGAGCAGTACTTC; CDR3: CATSRGRELTYEQYF
J: TRBJ2-3; V: TRBV6-1; D: NA; size: NA; DNA: TGTGCCAGCAGTGATTTTACAGGATCCACAGATACGCAGTATTTT; CDR3: CASSDFTGSTDTQYF
J: TRBJ2-3; V: TRBV7-2; D: NA; size: once; DNA: TGTGCCAGCGCCCCCAGGTGGACGGTAGCTGGCACAGATACGCAGTATTTT; CDR3: CASAPRWTVAGTDTQYF